These 27 T cell receptor beta chains were all obtained from the same sample, sequenced in a study of cytomegalovirus exposure and HLA in healthy donors. The primer mix had 60 Vbeta and 13 Jbeta primers. Sequenced by immunoSEQ multiplex PCR; TCRdb stores in-frame clones only, minus some. Here the sample spans 150,000 to 200,000 clones, about 76% being singletons. The sample taken for sequencing was PBMCs. Source of these receptors: a male donor in good health and CMV-seropositive.

The rearrangement uses TRBV27 and TRBJ2-7, with 8 bases aligning to TRBD1. The V segment lost 5 bases and the J segment 1 base; nucleotides outside the gene matches: 10. Germline lookup yields CDR1 MNHEY and CDR2 SMNVEV (reference sequence). This CDR3 has 16 amino acids. The CDR3 here is CASSLRGTGYSYEQYF. The CDR3 nucleotides read TGTGCCAGCAGTCTCCGGGGGACAGGTTATTCCTACGAGCAGTACTTC.

CDR3 loop: CASSIGRRRSSDTEAFF. CDR3 DNA sequence: TGTGCCAGTAGTATAGGGCGGCGGCGGTCATCGGACACTGAAGCTTTCTTT. This chain links TRBV19 with TRBJ1-1; no clear D gene. The CDR3 consists of 17 residues. Germline V gene sequence: CDR1 LNHDA, CDR2 SQIVND (reference sequence). V dropped 1 base and J dropped 3 bases, with 18 bases sitting between them. Filled out from reference TRBV19 and TRBJ1-1, the complete variable domain reads DGGITQSPKYLFRKEGQNVTLSCEQNLNHDAMYWYRQDPGQGLRLIYYSQIVNDFQKGDIAEGYSVSREKKESFPLTVTSAQKNPTAFYLCASSIGRRRSSDTEAFFGQGTRLTVV.

This CDR3 reads CASSAMRGGASYEQYF. CDR3 nucleotide sequence: TGTGCCAGCAGCGCCATGCGGGGGGGGGCATCCTACGAGCAGTACTTC. The chain employs TRBV5-5 and TRBJ2-7; TRBD2 matches at 9 bases. V gave up 4 bases and J gave up 1 base; unmatched junction bases: 9. The V gene's germline CDR1 is SGHKS and CDR2 YYEKEE (reference sequence). The CDR3 totals 16 residues.

The chain joins TRBV5-1 to TRBJ2-3; D might be TRBD2 (6 bases). The CDR3 loop spans 16 amino acids. V gave up 0 bases and J gave up 0 bases, with 11 bases separating them. CDR1 is SGHRS and CDR2 is YFSETQ in the germline V gene. CDR3 residues: CASSLEVAASTDTQYF. The CDR3 nucleotides read TGCGCCAGCAGCTTGGAAGTAGCGGCTAGCACAGATACGCAGTATTTT.

Details on this clone: Relative to the germline gene, one junction end is altered; a read error may explain this. The chain couples TRBV7-7 to TRBJ2-3; 9 bases are a match to TRBD1. The CDR3 length is 20 residues. The germline CDR1 and CDR2 sequences are SSHAT and FNYEAQ (reference sequence). CDR3 bases: TGTGCTAGCAGCTTTTTGGGACAGGGCGTGTGGCGGGAACACACAGATACGCAGTATTTT. Translated, it gives CASSFLGQGVWREHTDTQYF.

This chain joins TRBV9 and TRBJ2-5; D not certain. Trimming stripped 0 bases from V and 1 base from J, with 10 bases between. The CDR3 runs 15 residues. The germline V gene has CDR1 SGDLS and CDR2 YYNGEE. The CDR3 bases are TGTGCCAGCAGCGTAGCTAGAGGTGGCCAAGAGACCCAGTACTTC. Amino acid sequence: CASSVARGGQETQYF.

CDR3 nucleotides: TGTGCCAGCACCTTGGGGGATGGGACACCTAAAGGTGGCTACACCTTC. As protein: CASTLGDGTPKGGYTF. The gene calls are TRBV21-1 and TRBJ1-2; the D call TRBD1 from the table was never checked on the DNA. TRBV21-1 is a listed pseudogene. The length of the CDR3 is 16 residues.

CDR3 nucleotides: TGTGCCAGCTCGTCTACCGGGACAGGGAGCTCCTACGAGCAGTACTTC. It yields the protein CASSSTGTGSSYEQYF. The V gene is TRBV18, the J gene TRBJ2-7; 9 positions agree with TRBD1. CDR3 length: 16 residues. CDR1 KGHSH and CDR2 LQKENI come from the germline V gene. V shed 6 bases, J shed 0 bases, and the junction held 9 bases outside the gene matches.

The V gene is TRBV5-6, the J gene TRBJ1-6; possibly TRBD1 for D (5 bases). CDR3 length equals 14 residues. Deletions cut 3 bases from V and 11 bases from J, with 15 bases between. Germline assignment: CDR1 SGHDT and CDR2 YYEEEE. The CDR3 protein is CASSSDGGMAPLHF. The DNA for the CDR3 is TGTGCCAGCAGCTCGGACGGGGGGATGGCACCCCTCCACTTT.

The rearrangement links TRBV5-1 to TRBJ1-3; 7 nucleotides line up with TRBD1. CDR3 size: 14 residues. The germline CDR1 and CDR2 sequences are SGHRS and YFSETQ. V shed 0 bases, J shed 3 bases, and the junction held 0 bases outside the gene matches. CDR3 sequence reads: CASSLAGGGNTIYF. The CDR3 DNA follows: TGCGCCAGCAGCTTGGCAGGGGGTGGAAACACCATATATTTT.

This chain uses TRBV21-1 with TRBJ2-5; whether TRBD1, the table's D call, matches the DNA was not checked. The DNA matches TRBJ2-7 better at its end, which makes the J call doubtful. TRBV21-1 is designated a pseudogene. CDR3 length: 13 amino acids. This chain's CDR3 is CAGSKDQGAEQYF. In nucleotides, the CDR3 is TGTGCCGGCAGCAAAGATCAAGGGGCCGAGCAGTACTTC.

This chain joins TRBV5-1 and TRBJ2-7; 7 bases are a match to TRBD1. Trimming removed 4 bases from V and 2 bases from J; junction bases left unmatched: 9. The CDR3 loop spans 15 amino acids. Per germline, CDR1 SGHRS and CDR2 YFSETQ. In DNA, the CDR3 is TGCGCCAGCAGCCCCCGACAGGGAACTACCTACGAGCAGTACTTC. Protein sequence: CASSPRQGTTYEQYF.

J is TRBJ1-2 and V is TRBV9; D not resolved. Germline V gene data show CDR1 as SGDLS and CDR2 as YYNGEE. Trimming removed 1 base from V and 2 bases from J, with 12 bases in between. The CDR3 spans 15 residues. CDR3 sequence: CASSVRSNGNYGYTF. CDR3 DNA: TGTGCCAGCAGCGTAAGATCGAACGGGAACTATGGCTACACCTTC.

The rearrangement uses TRBV18 and TRBJ1-2, with TRBD1 identical over 8 bases. CDR1 and CDR2 (germline): KGHSH, LQKENI. The junction had 4 bases not matched to a gene; V was cut back by 6 bases and J by 7 bases. The CDR3 has 12 residues. CDR3 DNA: TGTGCCAGCTCGCCGGGGACAGGTGGCTACACCTTC. Residues: CASSPGTGGYTF. The whole variable domain, remainder taken from reference TRBV18 and TRBJ1-2, is NAGVMQNPRHLVRRRGQEARLRCSPMKGHSHVYWYRQLPEEGLKFMVYLQKENIIDESGMPKERFSAEFPKEGPSILRIQQVVRGDSAAYFCASSPGTGGYTFGSGTRLTVV.

The rearrangement links TRBV27 to TRBJ1-1; D not certain. The CDR3 has 14 residues. V lost 7 bases and J lost 2, with 14 bases in between. Germline lookup yields CDR1 MNHEY and CDR2 SMNVEV (reference sequence). Here the CDR3 reads CASMRGSLNTEAFF. CDR3 bases: TGTGCCAGCATGAGAGGATCCTTAAACACTGAAGCTTTCTTT.

This clone has just a few counts. As DNA, the CDR3 is TGTGCCAGCAGACTCTCGGGCTATAATTCACCCCTCCACTTT. It specifies CASRLSGYNSPLHF. The chain joins TRBV6-5 to TRBJ1-6; D is uncertain. V was clipped by 6 bases and J by 3 bases, with 9 bases between them. The CDR3 is made up of 14 amino acids. Germline V gene lookup returns CDR1 MNHEY and CDR2 SVGAGI.

This chain connects TRBV11-2 to TRBJ1-2; no clear D. Germline CDR1 SGHAT, CDR2 FQNNGV. The CDR3 contains 14 residues. The V and J ends lost 3 bases and 0 bases respectively, with 8 bases between them. The CDR3 region has the DNA TGTGCCAGCAGCTTTGGCGGGGCTAACTATGGCTACACCTTC. It codes for CASSFGGANYGYTF.

CDR3 region: CASSSLFYEQYF. CDR3 bases: TGTGCCAGCAGCTCCCTCTTTTACGAGCAGTACTTC. The chain employs TRBV7-8 and TRBJ2-7; D is unclear. Germline V gives CDR1 SGHVS, CDR2 FQNEAQ. The length of the CDR3 is 12 residues. Between the trimmed V and J ends, which lost 4 bases and 4 bases, there was a span of 8 bases.

The rearrangement joins TRBV7-2 to TRBJ2-1; 7 nucleotides line up with TRBD1. This CDR3 contains 13 residues. Trimming cost V 6 bases and J 3 bases; bases outside gene matches: 2. Germline V gene sequence: CDR1 SGHTA, CDR2 FQGNSA. CDR3 bases: TGTGCCAGCAGGAGGGACAGCTACAATGAGCAGTTCTTC. Encoded protein: CASRRDSYNEQFF.

This chain links TRBV9 with TRBJ2-7, with 9 bases matching TRBD1. The V segment lost 0 bases and the J segment 4 bases; nucleotides outside the gene matches: 5. In germline, CDR1 is SGDLS, CDR2 YYNGEE. The CDR3 length is 15 residues. The chain's CDR3 is CASSVGGTGFYEQYF. CDR3 coding DNA: TGTGCCAGCAGCGTAGGAGGGACAGGGTTTTACGAGCAGTACTTC.

The J gene is TRBJ2-7, the V gene TRBV6-6; possibly TRBD2 for D (7 bases). The V end was cut by 7 bases, the J end by 0 bases, with 13 bases between. The CDR3 is 14 amino acids. CDR1 and CDR2 (germline): MNHNY, SVGAGI (reference sequence). The CDR3 region is CASMRGHSSYEQYF. CDR3 bases: TGTGCCAGCATGCGGGGGCATAGCTCCTACGAGCAGTACTTC.

This clone occurred once. The chain is built from TRBV30 and TRBJ2-3, with D possibly being TRBD1 (6 bases). The CDR3 is 13 amino acids. Trimming cost V 3 bases and J 9 bases, with 16 bases left between them. Germline lookup yields CDR1 GTSNPN and CDR2 SVGIG (reference sequence). CDR3 residues: CAWREGTSITQYF. In DNA form, the CDR3 reads TGTGCCTGGAGGGAAGGGACAAGCATCACGCAGTATTTT.

The gene calls are TRBV28 and TRBJ1-2; D remains ambiguous. The V end was cut by 6 bases, the J end by 4 bases, with 6 bases between. The CDR3 extends over 11 amino acids. CDR1 and CDR2 from the germline V gene are MDHEN and SYDVKM. CDR3 sequence reads: CASRIFYGYTF. The DNA of the CDR3 is TGTGCCAGCAGAATCTTCTATGGCTACACCTTC.

The V call is TRBV14, the J call TRBJ2-5; 8 bases are a match to TRBD1. CDR3 size: 15 residues. The V gene end was trimmed by 7 bases and the J gene end by 2 bases; junction bases not matched to a gene: 9. Germline V gives CDR1 SGHDN, CDR2 FVKESK. The CDR3 protein is CASTQGASRQETQYF. The CDR3 region has the DNA TGTGCCAGCACCCAGGGGGCTAGCAGACAAGAGACCCAGTACTTC.

The gene calls are TRBV19 and TRBJ2-2, with D possibly being TRBD1 (6 bases). Between the trimmed V and J ends, which lost 8 bases and 5 bases, there was a span of 15 bases. The CDR3 runs to 14 residues. Looked up from germline, CDR1 is LNHDA and CDR2 is SQIVND (reference sequence). For the CDR3, the DNA is TGTGCCAGTCTTGCAGGGGCTCGAACCGGGGAGCTGTTTTTT. Its translation: CASLAGARTGELFF.

The V call is TRBV7-9, the J call TRBJ2-7, with D possibly TRBD1 on 6 matching bases. CDR1 and CDR2 from the germline V gene are SEHNR and FQNEAQ (reference sequence). The CDR3 contains 14 residues. Trimming removed 1 base from V and 6 bases from J, with 13 bases in between. The CDR3 bases are TGTGCCAGCAGCTTAGGCCAGGGGTTCGGCGAGCAGTACTTC. As protein: CASSLGQGFGEQYF.

The chain combines TRBV7-6 with TRBJ2-7; 11 nucleotides agree with TRBD2. The CDR3 is 19 residues long. V trimming: 1 base; J trimming: 3 bases; junction bases outside the gene matches: 14. CDR1 is SGHVS, CDR2 FNYEAQ, per germline. CDR3 nucleotides: TGTGCCAGCAGCTTAGTCGGGACTAGCGGATCCGCGGGGTTCTACGAGCAGTACTTC. Amino acid sequence: CASSLVGTSGSAGFYEQYF.